This TCR beta chain comes out of a study of human T cells and chemical hapten exposure. Study context: Across samples, TCR yields varied, mostly owing to small differences in pooled library volumes. General observations from the study: Sensitizing with DPC caused no change in TCRs above 1 in 1000 frequency. Controls had significantly fewer large CDR3 similarity clusters than were formed by expanded TCRs.

Specified time point: patch test 1, 2 weeks after DPC sensitization. This sample's treatment: therapeutic diphenylcyclopropenone sensitization with weekly scalp DPC. The study extracted total RNA from unfractionated whole blood. TCRdb processed the RACE reads anew with MiXCR; each CDR3 protein has one entry. This repertoire shows around 380,000 distinct CDR3 sequences, about 4.8% found once; its top ten account for about 2.2%. This clonotype came up a few times. Its antigen remains unknown. V was trimmed by 3 bases and J by 5 bases, leaving 10 bases between them. CDR1 is SQVTM and CDR2 is ANQGSEA in the germline V gene. CDR3 length equals 12 residues.

This clonotype was obtained from a woman aged 50 to 60 with alopecia areata. Some clones in this sample may be carry-over from other donors' samples. The material was whole blood, obtained in connection with sensitization to the hapten diphenylcyclopropenone (DPC). The chain joins TRBV29-1 to TRBJ1-2, with D tentatively TRBD1 (6 bases). CDR3 coding DNA: TGCAGCGTTGACGGGGGCCGGTATGGCTACACCTTC. Translated: CSVDGGRYGYTF.